This TCR beta chain was recorded in a study of blood T cell repertoires in COVID-19. Study information: Samples representing acute and convalescent COVID-19 were sourced from the United States, Italy and Spain. T cells, B-cell-depleted T cells, or PBMCs provided the cDNA or gDNA that served as material.

V was cut by 1 base and J by 4 bases, with 15 bases left in between. Germline loops: CDR1 MNHNS, CDR2 SASEGT. The CDR3 consists of 16 residues. Profiled with immunoSEQ multiplex PCR; TCRdb holds only in-frame clones, not every one. The sample lists roughly 78,000 clones; around 80% were seen once. The sequence was collected from a man aged 50 to 59 with COVID-19, enrolled during active disease. The J gene is TRBJ2-3, the V gene TRBV6-1; possibly TRBD2 for D (5 bases). Specimen: peripheral blood. The CDR3 spells CASSEGPGVGADTQYF. DNA for the CDR3: TGTGCCAGCAGTGAAGGCCCCGGGGTTGGGGCAGATACGCAGTATTTT.